One sample yielded the 27 T cell receptor beta chains listed below, sequenced in a study of CD8+ T cells in alopecia areata. Extraction of RNA preceded its reverse transcription into cDNA, which served as the sequencing template. Repertoires were generated with immunoSEQ multiplex PCR, while TCRdb's copy carries only in-frame clones and drops some. The sample consists of about 64,000 clones, roughly 46% of them appearing once. Sequenced input: NKG2D-low CD8+ T cells sorted from blood. The receptors here all came from a human donor with alopecia areata.

The gene calls are TRBV29-1 and TRBJ2-5; the D is unclear. Looked up from germline, CDR1 is SQVTM and CDR2 is ANQGSEA. V shed 7 bases and J shed 1 base, with 22 bases lying between them. The CDR3 consists of 16 residues. DNA of the CDR3: TGCAGCGCAAAAGCCTTTAGCTACGGATCCCAAGAGACCCAGTACTTC. Its translation is CSAKAFSYGSQETQYF.

This chain joins TRBV29-1 and TRBJ2-1; D is unclear. The CDR3 sequence is 13 residues long. Germline CDR1 is SQVTM and CDR2 is ANQGSEA. Trimming removed 7 bases from V and 4 bases from J, with 14 bases in between. CDR3 DNA: TGCAGCGCATCCAAAACGGGTTACAATGAGCAGTTCTTC. It translates to CSASKTGYNEQFF.

This sequence joins TRBV7-9 and TRBJ1-3, with D unresolved. V dropped 2 bases and J dropped 3 bases, with 8 bases sitting between them. Germline V gene data show CDR1 as SEHNR and CDR2 as FQNEAQ (reference sequence). This CDR3 contains 14 residues. The CDR3 DNA reads as TGTGCCAGCAGCTTAAGCCAATATGGAAACACCATATATTTT. This codes for CASSLSQYGNTIYF.

The chain carries TRBV9 and TRBJ2-1, with 9 nucleotides matching TRBD2. The CDR3 spans 15 residues. Looked up from germline, CDR1 is SGDLS and CDR2 is YYNGEE. J gave up 4 bases and V 0 bases, and 2 bases lay outside the gene matches. The CDR3 nucleotides read TGTGCCAGCAGCGTAGGCGGGAGGGAATACAATGAGCAGTTCTTC. It translates to CASSVGGREYNEQFF.

The chain couples TRBV9 to TRBJ1-2; D not resolved. The V gene's germline CDR1 is SGDLS and CDR2 YYNGEE. The CDR3 contains 16 residues. V lost 4 bases and J 6 bases, leaving 22 bases between the germline ends. CDR3 bases: TGTGCCAGCAGCCCCCGTAGTGGACTTGCAGCAGATGGCTACACCTTC. This codes for CASSPRSGLAADGYTF.

The V call is TRBV9, the J call TRBJ2-1, with TRBD2 as a possible D gene (5 bases). The CDR3 is 15 residues long. The germline V gene encodes CDR1 SGDLS and CDR2 YYNGEE. V lost 3 bases and J lost 8, with 18 bases in between. CDR3 sequence: CASSGGSLGGDEQFF. CDR3 bases: TGTGCCAGCAGCGGCGGGTCTCTCGGTGGAGATGAGCAGTTCTTC. The whole variable domain, filled in from reference TRBV9 and TRBJ2-1, reads DSGVTQTPKHLITATGQRVTLRCSPRSGDLSVYWYQQSLDQGLQFLIQYYNGEERAKGNILERFSAQQFPDLHSELNLSSLELGDSALYFCASSGGSLGGDEQFFGPGTRLTVL.

The sample holds one count of this clone. CDR3: CASSLRGAAHDTQYF. The CDR3 coding sequence is TGTGCCAGCAGCTTAAGAGGTGCGGCCCACGATACGCAGTATTTT. This chain links TRBV7-9 with TRBJ2-3; D remains ambiguous. V was trimmed by 2 bases and J by 6 bases, leaving 15 bases between them. The germline CDR1 and CDR2 sequences are SEHNR and FQNEAQ (reference sequence). The CDR3 spans 15 residues.

The chain is built from TRBV7-9 and TRBJ2-1; TRBD2 agrees at 10 bases. The CDR3 spans 15 residues. With V trimmed by 5 bases and J by 4 bases, 5 bases remained unmatched. Germline V gene lookup returns CDR1 SEHNR and CDR2 FQNEAQ (reference sequence). CDR3 DNA: TGTGCCAGCAGCCAAGAGACTAGCGGGTACAATGAGCAGTTCTTC. Its translation: CASSQETSGYNEQFF.

V usage is TRBV19 and J usage is TRBJ2-1; 11 bases map to TRBD1. Germline trimming cut 3 bases from V and 2 bases from J; bases unmatched to any gene: 3. Looked up from germline, CDR1 is LNHDA and CDR2 is SQIVND (reference sequence). The length of the CDR3 is 16 residues. Here the CDR3 DNA reads TGTGCCAGTAGTATCGAGGGACAGGGGGCCTACAATGAGCAGTTCTTC. Protein product: CASSIEGQGAYNEQFF.

The chain joins TRBV11-2 to TRBJ2-5, with 9 bases identical to TRBD2. J lost 5 bases, V lost 0 bases, and 4 bases had no gene match. The V gene's germline CDR1 is SGHAT and CDR2 FQNNGV. The CDR3 contains 15 residues. The CDR3 DNA is TGTGCCAGCAGCTTAGATAAGGCGGGAGGGGAGACCCAGTACTTC. Translating gives CASSLDKAGGETQYF.

As concerns this clone: The junction departs from germline at one end; a sequencing error may be responsible. V and J are TRBV2 and TRBJ2-1; TRBD2 matches at 7 bases. This CDR3 is 12 amino acids long. Per the germline V gene, CDR1 is SNHLY and CDR2 is FYNNEI. CDR3 residues: CASAGTIDEQFF. The CDR3 DNA is TGCGCTTCCGCCGGGACTATCGATGAGCAGTTCTTC. Looking up the rest from reference TRBV2 and TRBJ2-1 gives the full variable domain: EPEVTQTPSHQVTQMGQEVILRCVPISNHLYFYWYRQILGQKVEFLVSFYNNEISEKSEIFDDQFSVERPDGSNFTLKIRSTKLEDSAMYFCASAGTIDEQFFGPGTRLTVL.

The chain has TRBV6-5 and TRBJ2-7; 7 positions match TRBD1. With 8 bases clipped from V and 2 bases from J, the junction kept 9 bases outside the gene matches. The CDR3 covers 14 residues. Looked up from germline, CDR1 is MNHEY and CDR2 is SVGAGI. CDR3 DNA sequence: TGTGCCAGCTCCATCCAGGGGGAGACCTACGAGCAGTACTTC. Translated, it gives CASSIQGETYEQYF.

This clone was seen only a few times. This sequence joins TRBV29-1 and TRBJ2-1, with D perhaps matching TRBD1 or TRBD2 (5 bases each). Per germline, CDR1 SQVTM and CDR2 ANQGSEA. Deletions cut 3 bases from V and 5 bases from J, with 14 bases between. This CDR3 is built from 14 residues. The CDR3: CSVERGSGNNEQFF. In nucleotides, the CDR3 is TGCAGCGTTGAGAGGGGTTCTGGTAACAATGAGCAGTTCTTC.

This clone has only a few counts. The V call is TRBV29-1, the J call TRBJ2-1; TRBD2 might be the D (5 bases). Per germline, CDR1 SQVTM and CDR2 ANQGSEA. This CDR3 has 12 amino acids. V lost 7 bases and J lost 5, with 12 bases in between. The DNA for the CDR3 is TGCAGCGCGGACTTCTACAACAATGAGCAGTTCTTC. This sequence encodes CSADFYNNEQFF.

As to this clone: A read error may produce the germline difference seen at one junction end. The J gene is TRBJ1-2, the V gene TRBV10-3; a possible D gene is TRBD1 (5 bases). Germline V gene sequence: CDR1 ENHRY, CDR2 SYGVKD. CDR3 length equals 15 residues. The CDR3, as DNA: TGTGCCAGCAGTTACGACGAAGACAGCCTCTATGGCTACACCTTC. The encoded protein is CASSYDEDSLYGYTF.

The V call is TRBV2, the J call TRBJ2-2, with D hard to call. CDR1 and CDR2 from the germline V gene are SNHLY and FYNNEI. The V end lost 9 bases, the J end lost 6 bases, and 20 bases lay between the germline ends. The CDR3 length is 15 residues. The CDR3 nucleotides are TGTGCCAGTTTCCCGGAGCCCGCAACTCCCGGGGAGCTGTTTTTT. Translated: CASFPEPATPGELFF. The variable domain in full, completed from reference TRBV2 and TRBJ2-2, reads EPEVTQTPSHQVTQMGQEVILRCVPISNHLYFYWYRQILGQKVEFLVSFYNNEISEKSEIFDDQFSVERPDGSNFTLKIRSTKLEDSAMYFCASFPEPATPGELFFGEGSRLTVL.

The rearrangement joins TRBV5-1 to TRBJ2-7; D is undetermined. The CDR3 length is 16 residues. V lost 0 bases to trimming and J lost 0 bases, with 13 bases between them. Germline V lookup: CDR1 SGHRS, CDR2 YFSETQ. The CDR3: CASSLAGSSGSYEQYF. The CDR3 DNA sequence: TGCGCCAGCAGCTTGGCCGGTTCCTCAGGCTCCTACGAGCAGTACTTC.

This clone was seen only a few times. The CDR3 bases are TGTGCCATCAGTGAGTCAAGGGAATACGAGCAGTACTTC. Its protein product is CAISESREYEQYF. V is TRBV10-3 and J is TRBJ2-7, with D hard to call. The CDR3 has 13 amino acids. V gave up 0 bases and J gave up 4 bases, with 7 bases separating them. CDR1 ENHRY and CDR2 SYGVKD come from the germline V gene.

The chain has TRBV11-2 and TRBJ2-7, with D perhaps matching TRBD1 (5 bases). This CDR3 comprises 13 residues. Trimming took 7 bases from V and 5 from J, leaving 15 bases between them. Per germline, CDR1 SGHAT and CDR2 FQNNGV. The CDR3 sequence is CASTDWQGDEQYF. CDR3 sequence (DNA): TGTGCCAGCACAGATTGGCAGGGTGACGAGCAGTACTTC.

This clone has only a few counts. The rearrangement links TRBV29-1 to TRBJ2-7; D is unclear. CDR3 length: 11 residues. Per germline, CDR1 SQVTM and CDR2 ANQGSEA. The V end lost 5 bases, the J end lost 5 bases, and 10 bases lay between the germline ends. This CDR3 is CSVLRGNEQYF. The CDR3 DNA is TGCAGCGTTCTTCGTGGAAACGAGCAGTACTTC.

This clone came up a few times. V usage is TRBV14 and J usage is TRBJ1-1; the D is unclear. The V gene lost 1 base and the J gene lost 4 bases, with 7 bases spanning the gap. Germline loops: CDR1 SGHDN, CDR2 FVKESK. CDR3 length: 13 residues. CDR3 in DNA: TGTGCCAGCAGCCAAGGGCCCGGCACTGAAGCTTTCTTT. It encodes CASSQGPGTEAFF.

This chain uses TRBV5-5 with TRBJ1-5; D may be TRBD1 (6 bases). The CDR3 runs to 16 residues. CDR1 and CDR2 (germline): SGHKS, YYEKEE (reference sequence). V lost 4 bases to trimming and J lost 1 base, with 15 bases between them. The CDR3 DNA is TGTGCCAGCAGCCCGACCCGGACAGTCAGCAATCAGCCCCAGCATTTT. This sequence encodes CASSPTRTVSNQPQHF.

V is TRBV4-3 and J is TRBJ2-3; 11 bases match TRBD2. The CDR3 is made up of 17 amino acids. The J segment lost 1 base and the V segment lost 1 base, leaving 4 bases of the junction unmatched. CDR1 is LGHNA and CDR2 is YSLEER in the germline V gene. The CDR3 sequence: CASSQGALAGGTDTQYF. CDR3 DNA: TGCGCCAGCAGCCAAGGGGCACTAGCGGGGGGCACAGATACGCAGTATTTT.

Note on this clone: This sample also contains other DNA sequences that code for the same CDR3. This chain joins TRBV7-9 and TRBJ2-1; perhaps TRBD1 as D (6 bases). Germline V gives CDR1 SEHNR, CDR2 FQNEAQ (reference sequence). V was pared by 4 bases and J by 4 bases, with 8 bases between. The CDR3 sequence is 13 residues long. Here the CDR3 reads CASSSTGYNEQFF. The CDR3 DNA sequence: TGTGCCAGCAGCTCCACAGGGTACAATGAGCAGTTCTTC.

There are a few counts of this clone. The rearrangement links TRBV29-1 to TRBJ1-1; TRBD1 is a possible D gene (6 bases). The CDR3 is 12 amino acids. With 6 bases removed from V and 1 base from J, the gap between germline ends came to 9 bases. Germline V CDR1 and CDR2: SQVTM, ANQGSEA. The chain's CDR3 is CSVPTGNTEAFF. CDR3 in DNA: TGCAGCGTCCCGACAGGGAACACTGAAGCTTTCTTT.

The chain has TRBV5-6 and TRBJ1-1; D is perhaps TRBD1 (5 bases). This CDR3 contains 15 residues. With 0 bases removed from V and 2 bases from J, the gap between germline ends came to 11 bases. Germline values: CDR1 SGHDT, CDR2 YYEEEE. DNA for the CDR3: TGTGCCAGCAGCTTGGAGAAGGGGCCCAACACTGAAGCTTTCTTT. Translated: CASSLEKGPNTEAFF.

The chain combines TRBV7-9 with TRBJ1-1, with 12 bases lining up with TRBD1. This CDR3 is built from 15 residues. Germline CDR1 reads SEHNR; CDR2 reads FQNEAQ (reference sequence). Trimming took 4 bases from V and 6 from J; bases not matched to a gene: 6. As DNA, the CDR3 is TGTGCCAGCAGCTCCCCGGGACAGGGGGCGGCTGAAGCTTTCTTT. Its translation is CASSSPGQGAAEAFF.